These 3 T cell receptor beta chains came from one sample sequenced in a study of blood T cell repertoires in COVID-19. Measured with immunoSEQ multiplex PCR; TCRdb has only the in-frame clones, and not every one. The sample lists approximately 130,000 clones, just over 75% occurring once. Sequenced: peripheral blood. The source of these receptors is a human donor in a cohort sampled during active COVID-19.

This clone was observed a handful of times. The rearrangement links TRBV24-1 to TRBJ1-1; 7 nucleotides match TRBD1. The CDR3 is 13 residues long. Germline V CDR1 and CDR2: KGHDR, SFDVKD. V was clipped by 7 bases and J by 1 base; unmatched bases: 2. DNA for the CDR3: TGTGCCACCAGCGGGACAGCGAACACTGAAGCTTTCTTT. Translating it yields CATSGTANTEAFF.

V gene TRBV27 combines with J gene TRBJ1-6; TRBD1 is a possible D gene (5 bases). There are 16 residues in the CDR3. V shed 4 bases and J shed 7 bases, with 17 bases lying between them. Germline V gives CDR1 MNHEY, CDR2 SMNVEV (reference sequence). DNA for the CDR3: TGTGCCAGCAGTTCCTCGGGAGGTGGGACGAATTCACCCCTCCACTTT. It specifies CASSSSGGGTNSPLHF.

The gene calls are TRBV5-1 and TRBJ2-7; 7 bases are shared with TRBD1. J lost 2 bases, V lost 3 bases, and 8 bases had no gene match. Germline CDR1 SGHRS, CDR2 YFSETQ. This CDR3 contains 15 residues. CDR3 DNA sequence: TGCGCCAGCAGCTCCCCCGACAGGGCAGCCTACGAGCAGTACTTC. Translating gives CASSSPDRAAYEQYF.